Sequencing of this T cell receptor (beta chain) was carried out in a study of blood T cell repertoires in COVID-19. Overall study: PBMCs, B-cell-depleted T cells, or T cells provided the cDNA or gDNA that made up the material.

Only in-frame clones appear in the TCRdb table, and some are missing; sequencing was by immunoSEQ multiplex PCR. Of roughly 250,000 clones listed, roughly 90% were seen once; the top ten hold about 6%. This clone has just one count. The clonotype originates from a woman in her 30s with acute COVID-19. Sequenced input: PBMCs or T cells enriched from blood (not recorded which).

The CDR3 DNA is TGTGCCAGCAGTGAAGCGGGAGGGGGGGAGCTGTTTTTT. It codes for CASSEAGGGELFF. J is TRBJ2-2 and V is TRBV2, with 7 bases that match TRBD2. There are 13 residues in the CDR3. CDR1 is SNHLY and CDR2 is FYNNEI in the germline V gene. Unmatched junction bases numbered 0, after V lost 0 bases and J lost 8 bases. Drawing the rest from reference TRBV2 and TRBJ2-2, the complete variable domain is EPEVTQTPSHQVTQMGQEVILRCVPISNHLYFYWYRQILGQKVEFLVSFYNNEISEKSEIFDDQFSVERPDGSNFTLKIRSTKLEDSAMYFCASSEAGGGELFFGEGSRLTVL.